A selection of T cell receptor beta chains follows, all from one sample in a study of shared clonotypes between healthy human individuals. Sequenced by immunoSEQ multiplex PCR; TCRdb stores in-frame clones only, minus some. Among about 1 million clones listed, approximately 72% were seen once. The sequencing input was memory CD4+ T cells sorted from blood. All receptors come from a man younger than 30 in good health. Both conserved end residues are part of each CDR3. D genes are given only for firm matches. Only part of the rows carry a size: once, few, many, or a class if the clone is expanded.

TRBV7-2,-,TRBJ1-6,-,TGTGCCAGCAGCTTATATACGGTGGATAATTCACCCCTCCACTTT,CASSLYTVDNSPLHF
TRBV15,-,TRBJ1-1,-,TGTGCCACCAGCGGGGGGTTGAACACTGAAGCTTTCTTT,CATSGGLNTEAFF
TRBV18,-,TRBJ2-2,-,TGTGCCAGCTCACCACCCGGGCCGGGTTCCGGGGAGCTGTTTTTT,CASSPPGPGSGELFF
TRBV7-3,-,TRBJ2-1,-,TGTGCCAGCAGCTTAGGGCCGCTTGGGGGATATGAGCAGTTCTTC,CASSLGPLGGYEQFF
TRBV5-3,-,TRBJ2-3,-,TGTGCCAGAAGCTTAAGTTCCGGGGAAAGGGGGACTAGCACAGATACGCAGTATTTT,CARSLSSGERGTSTDTQYF
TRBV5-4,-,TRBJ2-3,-,TGTGCCAGCAGCATGGGGCGTCCTAGCACAGATACGCAGTATTTT,CASSMGRPSTDTQYF
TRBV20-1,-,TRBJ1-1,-,TGCAGTGCTAGCCCGGGCACTGAAGCTTTCTTT,CSASPGTEAFF
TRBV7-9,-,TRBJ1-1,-,TGTGCCAGCAGCTCAAAGGGAGTCGCTGAAGCTTTCTTT,CASSSKGVAEAFF
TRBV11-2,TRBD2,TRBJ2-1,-,TGTGCCAGCAGCCGACTTCCTAGCGGGGGGGCGGATGAGCAGTTCTTC,CASSRLPSGGADEQFF
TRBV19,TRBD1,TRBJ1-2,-,TGTGCCAGTAGTGCCTCCGGGACAGGGGCTTATGGCTACACCTTC,CASSASGTGAYGYTF
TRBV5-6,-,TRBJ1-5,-,TGTGCCAGCAGCTTCCAGGGCCTGCCTAGCAATCAGCCCCAGCATTTT,CASSFQGLPSNQPQHF
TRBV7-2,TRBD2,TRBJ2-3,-,TGTGCCAGCAGCCCCCAGAGTAGCGGGAGGGGCACAGATACGCAGTATTTT,CASSPQSSGRGTDTQYF
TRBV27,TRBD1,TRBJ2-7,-,TGTGCCAGCAGACCCGGACAGGCACCCTACGAGCAGTACTTC,CASRPGQAPYEQYF
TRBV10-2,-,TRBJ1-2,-,TGCGCCAGCAGGGGGCGCGATGGCTACACCTTC,CASRGRDGYTF
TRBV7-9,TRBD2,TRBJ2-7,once,TGTGCCAGCAGCTCGGGACTAGCGGTCTACGAGCAGTACTTC,CASSSGLAVYEQYF
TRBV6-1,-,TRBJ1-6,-,TGTGCCAGCAGTGAATCCGGCAGGGGTGATTCACCCCTCCACTTT,CASSESGRGDSPLHF
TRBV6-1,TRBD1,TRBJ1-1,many,TGTGCCAGCAGTGGGGGGGACAGGGGGAACACTGAAGCTTTCTTT,CASSGGDRGNTEAFF
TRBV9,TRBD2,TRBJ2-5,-,TGTGCCAGCAGCGTAACTAGCGGAGGGTACCAAGAGACCCAGTACTTC,CASSVTSGGYQETQYF
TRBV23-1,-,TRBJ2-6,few,TGCGCCGTCCCAGACAGGCCGAGGGGGGCCAACGTCCTGACTTTC,CAVPDRPRGANVLTF
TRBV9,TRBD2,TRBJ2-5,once,TGTGCCAGCAGCGCGAGTAGCGGGAGTCCTCAGAAAGAGACCCAGTACTTC,CASSASSGSPQKETQYF
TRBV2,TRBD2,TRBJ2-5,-,TGTGCCAGCAGTGGCCTAGCGGCCGGGGGGACCCAGTACTTC,CASSGLAAGGTQYF
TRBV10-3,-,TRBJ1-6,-,TGTGCCATCAGTGAGTCGTTCGAGTCACCCCTCCACTTT,CAISESFESPLHF
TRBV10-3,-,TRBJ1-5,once,TGTGCCATCAGTGAATCCGGGAGCAATCAGCCCCAGCATTTT,CAISESGSNQPQHF
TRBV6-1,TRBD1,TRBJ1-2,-,TGTGCCAGCGGATCGACAGGGGGGACTGGCTACACCTTC,CASGSTGGTGYTF
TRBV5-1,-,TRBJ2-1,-,TGCGCCAGCAGCCCAACCGAAGGCTCGTTTAATGAGCAGTTCTTC,CASSPTEGSFNEQFF
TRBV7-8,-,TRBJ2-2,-,TGTGCCAGCAGCCCACGGCCCGGCGGCACCGGGGAGCTGTTTTTT,CASSPRPGGTGELFF
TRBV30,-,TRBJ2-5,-,TGTGCCTGGGCCGACAGTAGGGGAGAGACCCAGTACTTC,CAWADSRGETQYF
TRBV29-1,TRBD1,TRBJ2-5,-,TGCAGCGTTGGAGGGGGCTCTGGAGAGACCCAGTACTTC,CSVGGGSGETQYF
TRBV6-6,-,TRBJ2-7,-,TGTGCCAGCAGTTACTCGAACACACTCAAATACGAGCAGTACTTC,CASSYSNTLKYEQYF
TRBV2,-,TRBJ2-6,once,TGTGCCAGCAGTGACCGGGTGCCCACTTCCATAGGGGCCAACGTCCTGACTTTC,CASSDRVPTSIGANVLTF
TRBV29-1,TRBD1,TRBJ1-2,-,TGCAGCGTTGGCGATCGACAGGGGGGGCTCTTAGCTAACTATGGCTACACCTTC,CSVGDRQGGLLANYGYTF
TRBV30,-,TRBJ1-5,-,TGTGCCTGGAGTCCCCTCGGGGGCAACCAGCATTTT,CAWSPLGGNQHF
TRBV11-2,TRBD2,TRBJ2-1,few,TGTGCCAGCAGCTTAGTAGCTAGCGGGGGGGCATCAGGTGAGCAGTTCTTC,CASSLVASGGASGEQFF
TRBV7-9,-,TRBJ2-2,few,TGTGCCAGCAGCTTAGGTTTAGGCACCGGGGAGCTGTTTTTT,CASSLGLGTGELFF
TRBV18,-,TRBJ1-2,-,TGTGCCAGCTCACCACCAGACGGACAGACTAACGCCGGTCTTGGTGGCTACACCTTC,CASSPPDGQTNAGLGGYTF
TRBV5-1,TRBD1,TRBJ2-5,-,TGCGCCAGCAGCCCGGACAGGGTCGGCCAAGAGACCCAGTACTTC,CASSPDRVGQETQYF
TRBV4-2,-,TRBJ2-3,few,TGTGCCAGCAGCCAAGAAGTCTCGTCCCCGGATACGCAGTATTTT,CASSQEVSSPDTQYF
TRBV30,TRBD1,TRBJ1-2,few,TGTGCCACTCGACAGGGGCTTAACTATGGCTACACCTTC,CATRQGLNYGYTF
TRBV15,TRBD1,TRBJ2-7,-,TGTGCCACCAGCAGGATCGAGACAGGGTATGGCTCCTACGAGCAGTACTTC,CATSRIETGYGSYEQYF
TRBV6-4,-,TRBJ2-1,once,TGTGCCAGCAGTGAAACCACTAGGAACTACAATGAGCAGTTCTTC,CASSETTRNYNEQFF
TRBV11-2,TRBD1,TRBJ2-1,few,TGTGCCAGCAGCCAATTCAGGGGGTACAATGAGCAGTTCTTC,CASSQFRGYNEQFF
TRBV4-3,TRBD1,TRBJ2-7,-,TGCGCCAGCAGCCAAGATGGCGCAGGGGGCTCCTACGAGCAGTACTTC,CASSQDGAGGSYEQYF
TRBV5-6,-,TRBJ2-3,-,TGTGCCAGCAGCTTCCGATCCGCAGATACGCAGTATTTT,CASSFRSADTQYF
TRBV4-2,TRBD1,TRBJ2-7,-,TGTGCCAGCAGCCAAGATACCGGGACAGGACTCTACGAGCAGTACTTC,CASSQDTGTGLYEQYF
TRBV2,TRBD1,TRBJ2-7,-,TGTGCCAGCAGTGAAGTGGGGGGCGGACAGGGGTATTACGAGCAGTACTTC,CASSEVGGGQGYYEQYF
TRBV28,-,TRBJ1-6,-,TGTGCCAGCAGCCGCGGACAGTATAATTCACCCCTCCACTTT,CASSRGQYNSPLHF